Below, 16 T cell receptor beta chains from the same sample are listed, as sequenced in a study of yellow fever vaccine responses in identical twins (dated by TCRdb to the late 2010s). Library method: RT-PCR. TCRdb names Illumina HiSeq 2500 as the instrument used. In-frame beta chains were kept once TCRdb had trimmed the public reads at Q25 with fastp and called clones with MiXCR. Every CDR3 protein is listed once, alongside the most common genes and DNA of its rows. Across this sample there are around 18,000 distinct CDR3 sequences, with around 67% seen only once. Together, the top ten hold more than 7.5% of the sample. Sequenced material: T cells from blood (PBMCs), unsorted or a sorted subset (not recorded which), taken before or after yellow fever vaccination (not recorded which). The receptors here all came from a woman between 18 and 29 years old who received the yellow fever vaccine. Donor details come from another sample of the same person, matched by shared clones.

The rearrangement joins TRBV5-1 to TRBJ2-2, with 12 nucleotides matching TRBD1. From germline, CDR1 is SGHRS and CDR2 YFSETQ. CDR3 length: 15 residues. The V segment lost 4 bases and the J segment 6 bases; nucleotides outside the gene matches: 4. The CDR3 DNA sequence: TGCGCCAGCAGCCGGGACAGGGGGCAAGCCGGGGAGCTGTTTTTT. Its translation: CASSRDRGQAGELFF.

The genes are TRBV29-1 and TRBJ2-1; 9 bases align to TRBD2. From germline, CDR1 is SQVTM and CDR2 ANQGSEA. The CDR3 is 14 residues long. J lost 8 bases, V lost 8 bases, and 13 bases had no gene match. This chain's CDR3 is CSHPAGGQRDEQFF. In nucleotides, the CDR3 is TGCAGCCACCCGGCGGGGGGGCAACGGGATGAGCAGTTCTTC.

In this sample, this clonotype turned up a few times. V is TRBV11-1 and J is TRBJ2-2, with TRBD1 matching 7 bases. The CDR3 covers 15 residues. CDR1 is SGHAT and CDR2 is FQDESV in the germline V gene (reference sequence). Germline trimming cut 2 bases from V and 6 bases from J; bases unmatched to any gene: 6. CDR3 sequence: CASSLSDRHSGELFF. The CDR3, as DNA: TGTGCCAGCAGCTTATCGGACAGGCACTCCGGGGAGCTGTTTTTT.

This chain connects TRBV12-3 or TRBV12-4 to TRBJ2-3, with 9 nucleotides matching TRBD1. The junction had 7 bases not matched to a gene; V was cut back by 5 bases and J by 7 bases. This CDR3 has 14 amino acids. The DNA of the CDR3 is TGTGCCAGCAGTCTAGGGACAGGGACAAATACGCAGTATTTT. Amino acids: CASSLGTGTNTQYF.

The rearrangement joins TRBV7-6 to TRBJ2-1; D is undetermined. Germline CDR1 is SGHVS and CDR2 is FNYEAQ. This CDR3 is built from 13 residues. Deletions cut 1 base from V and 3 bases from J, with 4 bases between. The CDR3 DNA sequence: TGTGCCAGCAGCTTAGTTCTCTACAATGAGCAGTTCTTC. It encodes CASSLVLYNEQFF.

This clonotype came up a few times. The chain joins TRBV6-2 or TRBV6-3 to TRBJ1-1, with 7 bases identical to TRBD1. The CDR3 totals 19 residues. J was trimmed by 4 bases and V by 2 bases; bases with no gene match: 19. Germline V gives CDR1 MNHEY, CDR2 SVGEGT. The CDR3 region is CASSYPPRQGGIRATEAFF. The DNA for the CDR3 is TGTGCCAGCAGTTACCCCCCTAGACAGGGAGGTATTCGGGCCACTGAAGCTTTCTTT.

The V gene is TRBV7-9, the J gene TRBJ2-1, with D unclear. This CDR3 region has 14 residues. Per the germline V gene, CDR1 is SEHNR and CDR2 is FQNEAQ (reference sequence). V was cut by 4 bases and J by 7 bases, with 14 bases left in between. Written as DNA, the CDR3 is TGTGCCAGCAGCTCATCTAAGACTCCAAATGAGCAGTTCTTC. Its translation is CASSSSKTPNEQFF.

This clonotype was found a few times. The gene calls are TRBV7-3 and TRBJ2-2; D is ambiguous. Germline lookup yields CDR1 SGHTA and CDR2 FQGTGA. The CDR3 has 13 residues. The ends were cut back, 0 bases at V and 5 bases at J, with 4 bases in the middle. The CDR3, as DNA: TGTGCCAGCAGCTTAACCGTGACCGGGGAGCTGTTTTTT. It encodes CASSLTVTGELFF.

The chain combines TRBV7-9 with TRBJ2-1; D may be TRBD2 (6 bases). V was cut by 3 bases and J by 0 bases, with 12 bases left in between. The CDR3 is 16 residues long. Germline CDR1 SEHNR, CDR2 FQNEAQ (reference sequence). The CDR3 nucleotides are TGTGCCAGCAGCTTGTACGGGGGAAGCTCCTACAATGAGCAGTTCTTC. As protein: CASSLYGGSSYNEQFF.

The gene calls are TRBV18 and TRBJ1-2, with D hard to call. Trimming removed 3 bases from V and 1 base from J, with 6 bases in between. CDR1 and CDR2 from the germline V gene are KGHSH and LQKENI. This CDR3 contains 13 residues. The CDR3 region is CASSPDRNYGYTF. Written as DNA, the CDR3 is TGTGCCAGCTCACCCGACCGTAACTATGGCTACACCTTC.

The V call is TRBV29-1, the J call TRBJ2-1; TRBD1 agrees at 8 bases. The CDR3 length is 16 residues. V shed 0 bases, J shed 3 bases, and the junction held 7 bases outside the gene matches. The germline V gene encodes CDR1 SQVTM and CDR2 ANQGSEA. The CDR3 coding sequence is TGCAGCGTTGAAGATGTGGGCGGGACAGGCTACAATGAGCAGTTCTTC. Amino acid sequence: CSVEDVGGTGYNEQFF.

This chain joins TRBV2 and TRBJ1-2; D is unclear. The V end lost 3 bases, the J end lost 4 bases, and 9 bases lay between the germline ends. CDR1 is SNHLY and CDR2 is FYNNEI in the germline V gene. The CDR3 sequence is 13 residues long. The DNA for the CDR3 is TGTGCCAGCAGTGATAAGAATATCTATGGCTACACCTTC. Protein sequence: CASSDKNIYGYTF.

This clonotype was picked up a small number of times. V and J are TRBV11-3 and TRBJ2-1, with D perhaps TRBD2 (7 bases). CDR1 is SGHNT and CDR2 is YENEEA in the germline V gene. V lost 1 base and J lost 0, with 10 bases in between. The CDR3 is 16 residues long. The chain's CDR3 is CASSLGRGLSYNEQFF. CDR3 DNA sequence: TGTGCCAGCAGCTTAGGGCGGGGGCTCTCCTACAATGAGCAGTTCTTC.

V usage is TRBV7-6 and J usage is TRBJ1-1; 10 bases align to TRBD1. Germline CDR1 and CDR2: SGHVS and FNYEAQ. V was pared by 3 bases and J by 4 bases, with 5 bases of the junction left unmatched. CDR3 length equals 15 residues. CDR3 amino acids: CASSFDRGLVTEAFF. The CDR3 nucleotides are TGTGCCAGCAGCTTCGACAGGGGGCTTGTCACTGAAGCTTTCTTT.

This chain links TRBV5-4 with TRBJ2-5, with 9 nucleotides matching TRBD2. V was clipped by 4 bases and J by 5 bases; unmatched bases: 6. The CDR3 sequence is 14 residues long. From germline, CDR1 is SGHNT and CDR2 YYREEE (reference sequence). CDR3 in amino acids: CASSIPSGAETQYF. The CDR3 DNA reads TGTGCCAGCAGCATCCCTAGCGGGGCGGAGACCCAGTACTTC.

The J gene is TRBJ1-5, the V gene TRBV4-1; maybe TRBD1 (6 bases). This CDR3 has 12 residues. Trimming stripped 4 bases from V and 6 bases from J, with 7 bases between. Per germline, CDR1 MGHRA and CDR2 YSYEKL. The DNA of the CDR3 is TGCGCCAGCAGCCGAGGGGGTCAGCCCCAGCATTTT. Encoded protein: CASSRGGQPQHF.